These 20 T cell receptor beta chains came from one sample sequenced in a study of blood T cell repertoires in COVID-19. Sequenced by immunoSEQ multiplex PCR; TCRdb stores in-frame clones only, minus some. The table includes more than 200,000 clones, 80% to 90% detected once. Sequencing was carried out using peripheral blood. These receptor sequences come from a woman in her forties or fifties with acute or convalescent COVID-19.

This clone showed up just once. The V gene is TRBV6-1, the J gene TRBJ1-2, with D tentatively TRBD1 (5 bases). Germline V gene data show CDR1 as MNHNS and CDR2 as SASEGT. CDR3 length: 16 amino acids. Trimming shortened V by 1 base and J by 5 bases, and 17 bases separated the two germline ends. This CDR3 reads CASSEGWGETRYGYTF. CDR3 DNA: TGTGCCAGCAGTGAAGGGTGGGGGGAGACTCGGTATGGCTACACCTTC.

The chain has TRBV9 and TRBJ1-2, with 7 bases that match TRBD1. The CDR3 covers 17 residues. The germline V gene encodes CDR1 SGDLS and CDR2 YYNGEE. Trimming at V came to 0 bases and at J to 4 bases, leaving 12 bases not matched to a gene. Here the CDR3 reads CASSVGPNIGGSYGYTF. DNA for the CDR3: TGTGCCAGCAGCGTAGGCCCGAACATAGGGGGCAGCTATGGCTACACCTTC.

This sequence joins TRBV2 and TRBJ2-2, with 11 nucleotides matching TRBD1. This CDR3 spans 16 amino acids. V dropped 3 bases and J dropped 5; count of bases not matched to a gene: 5. Germline V gene data show CDR1 as SNHLY and CDR2 as FYNNEI. The CDR3 spells CASSDSRDRGTGELFF. The DNA of the CDR3 is TGTGCCAGCAGTGATTCGAGGGACAGGGGGACCGGGGAGCTGTTTTTT.

The count of this clone is one. V gene TRBV7-2 combines with J gene TRBJ2-2, with TRBD2 matching 11 bases. After removal of 5 bases from V and 3 bases from J, the junction contained 11 bases not matched to a gene. CDR3 length: 18 residues. Germline CDR1 SGHTA, CDR2 FQGNSA. This CDR3 reads CASSRSVAGGPYTGELFF. CDR3 DNA: TGTGCCAGCAGCCGCTCGGTAGCGGGGGGGCCGTACACCGGGGAGCTGTTTTTT.

This rearrangement joins TRBV30 to TRBJ2-7, with D tentatively TRBD2 (6 bases). CDR1 is GTSNPN and CDR2 is SVGIG in the germline V gene (reference sequence). This CDR3 has 13 residues. Trimming stripped 5 bases from V and 1 base from J, with 12 bases between. CDR3 sequence (DNA): TGTGCCTGGGGGCAGCTAGCGTCCTACGAGCAGTACTTC. Residues: CAWGQLASYEQYF.

The V and J genes are TRBV11-3 and TRBJ2-1; D is possibly TRBD1 (5 bases). Germline V CDR1 and CDR2: SGHNT, YENEEA. With 0 bases removed from V and 8 bases from J, the gap between germline ends came to 11 bases. The CDR3 consists of 14 residues. CDR3 nucleotides: TGTGCCAGCAGCTTAGATGGCAGGGCAGATGAGCAGTTCTTC. Amino acids: CASSLDGRADEQFF.

The V gene is TRBV6-6, the J gene TRBJ1-3, with 8 bases fitting TRBD1. Per the germline V gene, CDR1 is MNHNY and CDR2 is SVGAGI (reference sequence). The CDR3 extends over 13 amino acids. Trimming at V came to 6 bases and at J to 10 bases, leaving 8 bases not matched to a gene. DNA for the CDR3: TGTGCCAGCAGCCTTGGACAGGGCGCTACCATATATTTT. Protein sequence: CASSLGQGATIYF.

This chain joins TRBV6-6 and TRBJ2-7, with 7 bases fitting TRBD2. Unmatched junction bases numbered 12, after V lost 5 bases and J lost 2 bases. Per the germline V gene, CDR1 is MNHNY and CDR2 is SVGAGI (reference sequence). The length of the CDR3 is 16 residues. The chain's CDR3 is CASSNHRGGRTYEQYF. CDR3 bases: TGTGCCAGCAGTAACCACCGGGGCGGGAGAACCTACGAGCAGTACTTC.

This chain connects TRBV5-1 to TRBJ2-7, with 8 bases lining up with TRBD2. J gave up 0 bases and V 3 bases, and 8 bases lay outside the gene matches. CDR1 is SGHRS, CDR2 YFSETQ, per germline. CDR3 size: 16 residues. CDR3 region: CASSSRSLAVSYEQYF. The CDR3 DNA reads as TGCGCCAGCAGCTCCAGGTCACTAGCGGTCTCCTACGAGCAGTACTTC.

The gene calls are TRBV3-1 (or the pseudogene TRBV3-2) and TRBJ2-7; no clear D gene. The CDR3 has 15 amino acids. Germline V gene sequence: CDR1 LGHDT, CDR2 YNNKEL (reference sequence). V lost 0 bases and J 0 bases, leaving 9 bases between the germline ends. The CDR3 DNA sequence: TGTGCCAGCAGCCAAGAAGCAAGGAGCTCCTACGAGCAGTACTTC. It codes for CASSQEARSSYEQYF.

This chain uses TRBV6-1 with TRBJ2-3; 13 bases map to TRBD2. The trim removed 4 bases at V and 3 bases at J, leaving 4 bases unmatched. The germline V gene has CDR1 MNHNS and CDR2 SASEGT. The CDR3 has 16 amino acids. The chain's CDR3 is CASSVGTSGTTDTQYF. The CDR3 DNA reads TGTGCCAGCAGTGTGGGGACTAGCGGGACGACAGATACGCAGTATTTT.

The chain links TRBV3-1 (or the pseudogene TRBV3-2) to TRBJ2-3; 8 bases map to TRBD2. Losses at the gene ends were 5 bases for V and 3 bases for J; bases not matched to a gene: 4. CDR3 length equals 14 residues. Germline V gene data show CDR1 as LGHDT and CDR2 as YNNKEL (reference sequence). The CDR3 protein is CASSFSGETDTQYF. The CDR3 DNA reads TGTGCCAGCAGCTTTAGCGGGGAGACAGATACGCAGTATTTT.

V gene TRBV4-3 combines with J gene TRBJ2-7; D not resolved. Trimming stripped 1 base from V and 2 bases from J, with 15 bases between. The CDR3 extends over 16 amino acids. CDR1 and CDR2 (germline): LGHNA, YSLEER. CDR3: CASSQGVGEWAYEQYF. The CDR3 region has the DNA TGCGCCAGCAGCCAAGGAGTGGGCGAATGGGCCTACGAGCAGTACTTC.

The V and J genes are TRBV15 and TRBJ1-4; 9 bases line up with TRBD1. There are 15 residues in the CDR3. V lost 5 bases to trimming and J lost 7 bases; unmatched junction nucleotides: 8. The germline V gene has CDR1 LNHNV and CDR2 YYDKDF (reference sequence). CDR3 in amino acids: CATSAQGAMGEKLFF. In DNA, the CDR3 is TGTGCCACCAGCGCACAGGGGGCTATGGGTGAAAAACTGTTTTTT.

This chain joins TRBV18 and TRBJ2-5; 9 bases line up with TRBD2. V was clipped by 4 bases and J by 3 bases; unmatched bases: 3. CDR3 length: 14 amino acids. In germline, CDR1 is KGHSH, CDR2 LQKENI. The DNA for the CDR3 is TGTGCCAGCTCACGAGGACTAGCGAAAGAGACCCAGTACTTC. Protein product: CASSRGLAKETQYF.

The chain uses TRBV5-1 and TRBJ2-7; D not certain. Trimming took 3 bases from V and 2 from J, leaving 12 bases between them. This CDR3 region has 14 residues. Germline CDR1 reads SGHRS; CDR2 reads YFSETQ. This CDR3 reads CASSSTRVPYEQYF. For the CDR3, the DNA is TGCGCCAGCAGCTCTACCCGGGTACCCTACGAGCAGTACTTC. The variable domain in full, completed from reference TRBV5-1 and TRBJ2-7, reads KAGVTQTPRYLIKTRGQQVTLSCSPISGHRSVSWYQQTPGQGLQFLFEYFSETQRNKGNFPGRFSGRQFSNSRSEMNVSTLELGDSALYLCASSSTRVPYEQYFGPGTRLTVT.

The chain couples TRBV2 to TRBJ1-3; 9 bases map to TRBD1. Germline V gives CDR1 SNHLY, CDR2 FYNNEI. CDR3 size: 20 residues. The trim removed 2 bases at V and 0 bases at J, leaving 14 bases unmatched. CDR3 in DNA: TGTGCCAGCAGTGAATCCCTGACAGGGGGGGCAGACCACTCTGGAAACACCATATATTTT. Translating gives CASSESLTGGADHSGNTIYF. The full variable domain, its missing parts supplied by reference TRBV2 and TRBJ1-3, is EPEVTQTPSHQVTQMGQEVILRCVPISNHLYFYWYRQILGQKVEFLVSFYNNEISEKSEIFDDQFSVERPDGSNFTLKIRSTKLEDSAMYFCASSESLTGGADHSGNTIYFGEGSWLTVV.

The chain recombines TRBV30 with TRBJ1-5; D not resolved. Germline CDR1 reads GTSNPN; CDR2 reads SVGIG (reference sequence). The CDR3 extends over 14 amino acids. V lost 0 bases, J lost 3 bases, and 9 bases lay in between. The CDR3 reads CAWSVRWANQPQHF. For the CDR3, the DNA is TGTGCCTGGAGTGTACGGTGGGCCAATCAGCCCCAGCATTTT. Using reference TRBV30 and TRBJ1-5 for the parts outside the CDR3, the full variable domain is SQTIHQWPATLVQPVGSPLSLECTVEGTSNPNLYWYRQAAGRGLQLLFYSVGIGQISSEVPQNLSASRPQDRQFILSSKKLLLSDSGFYLCAWSVRWANQPQHFGDGTRLSIL.

The chain joins TRBV5-5 to TRBJ2-1; 11 nucleotides match TRBD1. Germline trimming cut 0 bases from V and 7 bases from J; bases unmatched to any gene: 3. The CDR3 has 15 amino acids. Germline V gene sequence: CDR1 SGHKS, CDR2 YYEKEE (reference sequence). CDR3: CASSLGGQGGNEQFF. In nucleotides, the CDR3 is TGTGCCAGCAGCTTGGGGGGACAGGGGGGAAATGAGCAGTTCTTC.

The V and J genes are TRBV7-2 and TRBJ2-3; 15 bases are shared with TRBD2. CDR1 is SGHTA, CDR2 FQGNSA, per germline. The CDR3 runs 17 residues. Trimming at V came to 3 bases and at J to 3 bases, leaving 4 bases not matched to a gene. The CDR3 protein is CASSLTGTSGRTDTQYF. In DNA, the CDR3 is TGTGCCAGCAGCTTGACCGGGACTAGCGGGAGGACAGATACGCAGTATTTT.